This T cell receptor beta chain was identified in a study of blood T cell repertoires in COVID-19. Study in general: T cells, B-cell-depleted T cells, or PBMCs provided the cDNA or gDNA that served as material.

The V end lost 6 bases, the J end lost 6 bases, and 12 bases lay between the germline ends. The CDR3 runs to 13 residues. Authors' methods: Reference gene primers were amplified, and this amplification served to estimate nucleated cell counts. Using immunoSEQ multiplex PCR, the repertoire was profiled, and TCRdb retains in-frame clones only, with some absent. That table is the source of V, J and clone size, and D and trimming were worked out from the DNA. The sample lists 100,000 or so clones, roughly nine tenths occurring once. The rearrangement uses TRBV12-3 or TRBV12-4 and TRBJ1-5, with unresolved D. The TCR comes from a woman of 80 years or more with acute or convalescent COVID-19. The specimen sequenced was peripheral blood. CDR3 protein: CASSPYLLQPQHF. CDR3 DNA sequence: TGTGCCAGCAGCCCCTATTTGCTTCAGCCCCAGCATTTT.